What follows is one T cell receptor beta chain and its context. Its antigen is not known. The data derive from a study of cytomegalovirus exposure and HLA in healthy donors. The study ran its PCR with 60 Vbeta and 13 Jbeta primers. The repertoire was sequenced with immunoSEQ multiplex PCR; TCRdb's copy has only in-frame clones and lacks some. Among 180,000 or so clones, about 9% were seen once, and the ten largest hold about 1.2%. Every donor was a healthy person donating bone marrow. Points from the study as a whole: Most TCR sequences proved rare, with some public TCRs found in many donors. Specific recognition of CMV antigens was confirmed in vitro for a few chains (all CMV-associated). Immune exposure information available was restricted to CMV serostatus.

Trimming pared 5 bases from V and 0 bases from J, leaving 10 bases between. This CDR3 has 14 amino acids. CDR1 and CDR2 from the germline V gene are LNHDA and SQIVND (reference sequence). The genes are TRBV19 and TRBJ1-1, with D possibly being TRBD1 (5 bases). Sequencing was done on a sample of PBMCs. The sequence was obtained from a woman aged 25 to 45 in good health and CMV-seropositive. This chain's CDR3 is CASSVGGMNTEAFF. Here the CDR3 DNA reads TGTGCCAGTAGTGTGGGGGGTATGAACACTGAAGCTTTCTTT. Variable domain in full (rest from reference TRBV19 and TRBJ1-1): DGGITQSPKYLFRKEGQNVTLSCEQNLNHDAMYWYRQDPGQGLRLIYYSQIVNDFQKGDIAEGYSVSREKKESFPLTVTSAQKNPTAFYLCASSVGGMNTEAFFGQGTRLTVV.